Below, 4 T cell receptor beta chains from the same sample are listed, as sequenced in a study of identical twins. TCRdb reprocessed the 5' RACE reads with MiXCR, giving one entry per CDR3 protein. Found here are around 220,000 distinct CDR3 sequences, over 9.5% of them singletons; the top ten hold roughly 10%. Sequencing was carried out using memory T cells sorted from blood. The source is a man aged 50 to 60 in good health.

In its sample, this clonotype was seen a few times. The CDR3 spells CASSSSWGHGRGEQFF. The CDR3 DNA reads as TGTGCCAGCAGCTCGTCTTGGGGCCACGGTAGGGGTGAGCAGTTCTTC. The gene calls are TRBV7-2 and TRBJ2-1, with TRBD1 as a possible D gene (5 bases). CDR3 length: 16 amino acids. V lost 4 bases to trimming and J lost 9 bases, with 22 bases between them. Per germline, CDR1 SGHTA and CDR2 FQGNSA. Looking up the rest from reference TRBV7-2 and TRBJ2-1 gives the full variable domain: GAGVSQSPSNKVTEKGKDVELRCDPISGHTALYWYRQSLGQGLEFLIYFQGNSAPDKSGLPSDRFSAERTGGSVSTLTIQRTQQEDSAVYLCASSSSWGHGRGEQFFGPGTRLTVL.

The sample holds many counts of this clonotype. The chain has TRBV10-2 and TRBJ2-7; possibly TRBD1 for D (5 bases). Germline V CDR1 and CDR2: WSHSY, SAAADI. The CDR3 totals 17 residues. V was shortened by 2 bases and J by 0 bases, with 17 bases between the two germline ends. DNA for the CDR3: TGCGCCAGCAGTGAGGCGACAGCCCTTCTGAGCTCCTACGAGCAGTACTTC. Its protein is CASSEATALLSSYEQYF.

This clonotype has a count of ten or more. V and J are TRBV7-2 and TRBJ2-2, with unresolved D. The CDR3 runs to 12 residues. V was shortened by 1 base and J by 7 bases, with 4 bases between the two germline ends. CDR1 is SGHTA, CDR2 FQGNSA, per germline. The DNA of the CDR3 is TGTGCCAGCAGCTTAGTTCGCGGGGAGCTGTTTTTT. Encoded protein: CASSLVRGELFF.

Written as DNA, the CDR3 is TGTGCCAGCAGCTTAGGACTAGCGGGAGGGTTGGCAGATACGCAGTATTTT. Translation: CASSLGLAGGLADTQYF. The genes are TRBV11-2 and TRBJ2-3, with 14 nucleotides matching TRBD2. V was clipped by 1 base and J by 4 bases; unmatched bases: 4. CDR1 is SGHAT and CDR2 is FQNNGV in the germline V gene. The CDR3 is 17 amino acids.